This T cell receptor beta chain was found in a study of CD8 T cells in ankylosing spondylitis. General observations from the study: Some of the motif variants had earlier been found in reactive arthritis patients' fluid and blood. It appeared that ankylosing spondylitis blood was characterized by a TCR beta motif of 8 or 9 highly homologous variants. Significantly higher representation of disease-linked clones was reported for matched ankylosing spondylitis synovial fluid.

TCRdb fed the 5' RACE reads into MiXCR, producing one record per CDR3 protein. Of tens of thousands of distinct CDR3 sequences listed, approximately 5.3% are singletons. There are many counts of this clonotype. Its antigen is not known. Trimming removed 6 bases from V and 5 bases from J, with 17 bases in between. CDR1 and CDR2 (germline): MDHEN, SYDVKM. The CDR3 is 15 amino acids. This TCR was recovered from a male donor with ankylosing spondylitis or in good health (not recorded which). Input material: blood, either unsorted or a sorted T cell fraction (not recorded which). The J gene is TRBJ2-4, the V gene TRBV28; D gene uncertain. CDR3 nucleotide sequence: TGTGCCAGCAGCCCCTCCCCGGGCCAGGAAAACATTCAGTACTTC. Translating gives CASSPSPGQENIQYF.